Presented here are 22 T cell receptor beta chains from one specimen sequenced in a study of cytomegalovirus exposure and HLA in healthy donors. This PCR relied on a set of 60 Vbeta primers and 13 Jbeta primers. TCRdb's table, derived via immunoSEQ multiplex PCR, lists solely in-frame clones and lacks some. Of a few hundred thousand clones listed, 80% are singletons. Sequenced: PBMCs. These receptors were collected from a girl between 2 and 10 years old in good health and CMV-seronegative.

The V call is TRBV9, the J call TRBJ1-2; D unclear. The germline V gene encodes CDR1 SGDLS and CDR2 YYNGEE. Deletions cut 0 bases from V and 0 bases from J, with 3 bases between. This CDR3 has 13 amino acids. This CDR3 is CASSVDSNYGYTF. In nucleotides, the CDR3 is TGTGCCAGCAGCGTAGACTCTAACTATGGCTACACCTTC. Full variable domain (remainder filled in from reference TRBV9 and TRBJ1-2): DSGVTQTPKHLITATGQRVTLRCSPRSGDLSVYWYQQSLDQGLQFLIQYYNGEERAKGNILERFSAQQFPDLHSELNLSSLELGDSALYFCASSVDSNYGYTFGSGTRLTVV.

This CDR3 reads CASSLIINTEAFF. Here the CDR3 DNA reads TGTGCCAGCAGCCTAATTATTAACACTGAAGCTTTCTTT. V usage is TRBV14 and J usage is TRBJ1-1; D is undetermined. Trimming left V 4 bases short and J 2 bases short, with 8 bases between. CDR1 and CDR2 (germline): SGHDN, FVKESK. CDR3 length: 13 amino acids. Combining the CDR3 with reference TRBV14 and TRBJ1-1 gives the whole variable domain EAGVTQFPSHSVIEKGQTVTLRCDPISGHDNLYWYRRVMGKEIKFLLHFVKESKQDESGMPNNRFLAERTGGTYSTLKVQPAELEDSGVYFCASSLIINTEAFFGQGTRLTVV.

The chain recombines TRBV29-1 with TRBJ1-1; D possibly corresponds to TRBD1 (5 bases). Looked up from germline, CDR1 is SQVTM and CDR2 is ANQGSEA. The CDR3 has 13 residues. Trimming left V 5 bases short and J 7 bases short, with 17 bases between. CDR3 sequence (DNA): TGCAGCGTTTTCCGATCAGGGTTTGGTGAAGCTTTCTTT. Translated, it gives CSVFRSGFGEAFF.

The chain recombines TRBV4-2 with TRBJ2-1; D is perhaps TRBD2 (6 bases). The V end was cut by 6 bases, the J end by 2 bases, with 14 bases between. This CDR3 region has 15 residues. Germline lookup yields CDR1 LGHNA and CDR2 YNFKEQ. CDR3 sequence: CASSQSGPPYNEQFF. The CDR3 DNA reads TGTGCCAGCAGTCAAAGCGGGCCACCCTACAATGAGCAGTTCTTC.

The rearrangement links TRBV7-2 to TRBJ1-5, with 7 bases that match TRBD1. Germline V gene sequence: CDR1 SGHTA, CDR2 FQGNSA. V was clipped by 1 base and J by 0 bases; unmatched bases: 3. The CDR3 runs 16 residues. CDR3: CASSLGDRYSNQPQHF. Written as DNA, the CDR3 is TGTGCCAGCAGCTTAGGGGACAGATATAGCAATCAGCCCCAGCATTTT.

The rearrangement uses TRBV28 and TRBJ1-2, with unresolved D. V shed 5 bases and J shed 4 bases, with 17 bases lying between them. This CDR3 spans 15 amino acids. Germline V gene data show CDR1 as MDHEN and CDR2 as SYDVKM. DNA for the CDR3: TGTGCCAGCAGTCCGTATCTAGAGGGTCCCTATGGCTACACCTTC. Protein product: CASSPYLEGPYGYTF.

This clone was counted only a few times. The chain employs TRBV29-1 and TRBJ1-1, with TRBD1 identical over 7 bases. The CDR3 contains 12 residues. J was trimmed by 3 bases and V by 3 bases; bases with no gene match: 1. CDR1 SQVTM and CDR2 ANQGSEA come from the germline V gene. CDR3 protein: CSVETGHTEAFF. CDR3 coding DNA: TGCAGCGTTGAGACAGGGCACACTGAAGCTTTCTTT.

V usage is TRBV10-3 and J usage is TRBJ1-2, with D tentatively TRBD1 (5 bases). Germline V lookup: CDR1 ENHRY, CDR2 SYGVKD. The length of the CDR3 is 16 residues. Trimming cost V 7 bases and J 4 bases, with 22 bases left between them. CDR3 DNA: TGTGCCATCAAAATTGGGGGGGGATTAAGTGGCTATGGCTACACCTTC. Its protein is CAIKIGGGLSGYGYTF.

This sequence joins TRBV28 and TRBJ2-7, with D unclear. Germline CDR1 reads MDHEN; CDR2 reads SYDVKM. The CDR3 is made up of 12 amino acids. V lost 7 bases and J 0 bases, leaving 7 bases between the germline ends. DNA of the CDR3: TGTGCCAGCAAAACGAGCTCCTACGAGCAGTACTTC. It translates to CASKTSSYEQYF.

The gene calls are TRBV30 and TRBJ2-5, with TRBD2 identical over 7 bases. Per the germline V gene, CDR1 is GTSNPN and CDR2 is SVGIG (reference sequence). The CDR3 covers 13 residues. With 7 bases clipped from V and 0 bases from J, the junction kept 5 bases outside the gene matches. The CDR3 DNA is TGTGCCTCATCCGGGGGGTACCAAGAGACCCAGTACTTC. It specifies CASSGGYQETQYF. The entire variable domain, with the rest obtained from reference TRBV30 and TRBJ2-5, is as follows: SQTIHQWPATLVQPVGSPLSLECTVEGTSNPNLYWYRQAAGRGLQLLFYSVGIGQISSEVPQNLSASRPQDRQFILSSKKLLLSDSGFYLCASSGGYQETQYFGPGTRLLVL.

The J gene is TRBJ1-2, the V gene TRBV7-9, with 7 bases matching TRBD1. The V and J ends lost 1 base and 12 bases, in that order; junction bases with no gene match: 5. The CDR3 is 12 residues long. Germline CDR1 is SEHNR and CDR2 is FQNEAQ (reference sequence). In DNA, the CDR3 is TGTGCCAGCAGCTTAGGGGACAGCCGCGACACCTTC. Its protein is CASSLGDSRDTF.

The rearrangement links TRBV29-1 to TRBJ1-1, with TRBD1 matching 7 bases. Unmatched junction bases numbered 6, after V lost 4 bases and J lost 4 bases. Germline assignment: CDR1 SQVTM and CDR2 ANQGSEA. CDR3 length equals 13 residues. The DNA for the CDR3 is TGCAGCGTTGGCCGACAGGGTATCACTGAAGCTTTCTTT. Translation gives CSVGRQGITEAFF.

J is TRBJ1-1 and V is TRBV30; 7 nucleotides line up with TRBD1. CDR3 length: 14 residues. Germline V gene sequence: CDR1 GTSNPN, CDR2 SVGIG (reference sequence). After removal of 0 bases from V and 2 bases from J, the junction contained 3 bases not matched to a gene. CDR3 protein: CAWSVYRGNTEAFF. As DNA, the CDR3 is TGTGCCTGGAGTGTATACAGGGGTAACACTGAAGCTTTCTTT.

The J gene is TRBJ2-3, the V gene TRBV7-9, with 7 positions matching TRBD1. Germline CDR1 and CDR2: SEHNR and FQNEAQ (reference sequence). Trimming at V came to 4 bases and at J to 6 bases, leaving 16 bases not matched to a gene. The CDR3 extends over 17 amino acids. CDR3: CASSSYPDRVWRDTQYF. DNA for the CDR3: TGTGCCAGCAGCTCGTACCCTGACAGGGTATGGAGGGATACGCAGTATTTT.

The chain recombines TRBV10-3 with TRBJ2-1; TRBD2 agrees at 8 bases. With 6 bases clipped from V and 2 bases from J, the junction kept 6 bases outside the gene matches. The CDR3 runs to 15 residues. Germline V gene sequence: CDR1 ENHRY, CDR2 SYGVKD. The CDR3 DNA sequence: TGTGCCATCAGCTCCAGCGGGAGCCCCTACAATGAGCAGTTCTTC. Translation gives CAISSSGSPYNEQFF.

The chain recombines TRBV18 with TRBJ1-2; D is perhaps TRBD1 (5 bases). The length of the CDR3 is 14 residues. Germline CDR1 reads KGHSH; CDR2 reads LQKENI. V lost 2 bases and J 3 bases, leaving 10 bases between the germline ends. The CDR3, as DNA: TGTGCCAGCTCACCAGGGGCAGCTGACTATGGCTACACCTTC. It yields the protein CASSPGAADYGYTF.

This chain connects TRBV28 to TRBJ2-7; 7 bases match TRBD2. In germline, CDR1 is MDHEN, CDR2 SYDVKM. The junction had 3 bases not matched to a gene; V was cut back by 3 bases and J by 1 base. The CDR3 contains 14 residues. The CDR3: CASSFLGGSYEQYF. The CDR3 DNA reads TGTGCCAGCAGTTTTTTGGGGGGGTCCTACGAGCAGTACTTC.

The chain combines TRBV6-5 with TRBJ1-5; 8 bases are a match to TRBD1. The V gene end was trimmed by 4 bases and the J gene end by 4 bases; junction bases not matched to a gene: 6. Germline-derived CDR1 and CDR2 are MNHEY and SVGAGI. The CDR3 spans 15 residues. CDR3 sequence reads: CASSFTGGSNQPQHF. The CDR3 nucleotides read TGTGCCAGCAGTTTTACAGGGGGAAGTAATCAGCCCCAGCATTTT.

This sequence joins TRBV9 and TRBJ2-1; 7 positions agree with TRBD1. Germline trimming cut 2 bases from V and 5 bases from J; bases unmatched to any gene: 4. Germline CDR1 is SGDLS and CDR2 is YYNGEE. This CDR3 spans 14 amino acids. CDR3 residues: CASSVGQANNEQFF. For the CDR3, the DNA is TGTGCCAGCAGCGTCGGACAGGCTAACAATGAGCAGTTCTTC.

This sequence joins TRBV9 and TRBJ1-1; the D is unclear. Germline V gene lookup returns CDR1 SGDLS and CDR2 YYNGEE. V was shortened by 6 bases and J by 6 bases, with 12 bases between the two germline ends. The CDR3 is 12 amino acids. The CDR3 nucleotides are TGTGCCAGCACAAACCCGGGGTCTGAAGCTTTCTTT. It translates to CASTNPGSEAFF. Filled out from reference TRBV9 and TRBJ1-1, the complete variable domain reads DSGVTQTPKHLITATGQRVTLRCSPRSGDLSVYWYQQSLDQGLQFLIQYYNGEERAKGNILERFSAQQFPDLHSELNLSSLELGDSALYFCASTNPGSEAFFGQGTRLTVV.

This clone was counted a few times. The chain employs TRBV7-2 and TRBJ1-5; TRBD1 is a possible D gene (5 bases). V shed 1 base and J shed 0 bases, with 10 bases lying between them. There are 16 residues in the CDR3. Germline V gene lookup returns CDR1 SGHTA and CDR2 FQGNSA. Here the CDR3 DNA reads TGTGCCAGCAGCTTAGGGTGGGACTATAGCAATCAGCCCCAGCATTTT. Protein sequence: CASSLGWDYSNQPQHF.

Details on this clone: Additional DNA sequences in this sample encode the identical CDR3. This chain connects TRBV19 to TRBJ2-1; 7 bases are a match to TRBD1. Germline V CDR1 and CDR2: LNHDA, SQIVND (reference sequence). The CDR3 consists of 12 residues. V shed 4 bases and J 6 bases; nucleotides not matched to a gene: 0. The CDR3 loop reads CASSTGGNEQFF. CDR3 in DNA: TGTGCCAGTAGTACAGGGGGCAATGAGCAGTTCTTC.